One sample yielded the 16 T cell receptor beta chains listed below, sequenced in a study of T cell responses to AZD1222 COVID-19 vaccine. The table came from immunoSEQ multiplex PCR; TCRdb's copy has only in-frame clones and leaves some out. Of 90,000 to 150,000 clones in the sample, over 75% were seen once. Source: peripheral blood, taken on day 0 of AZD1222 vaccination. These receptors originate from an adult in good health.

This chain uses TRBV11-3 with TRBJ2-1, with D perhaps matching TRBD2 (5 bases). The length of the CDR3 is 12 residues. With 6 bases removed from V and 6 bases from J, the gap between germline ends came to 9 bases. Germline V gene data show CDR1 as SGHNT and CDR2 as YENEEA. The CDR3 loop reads CASSRTSNEQFF. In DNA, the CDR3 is TGTGCCAGCAGTCGAACTAGCAATGAGCAGTTCTTC.

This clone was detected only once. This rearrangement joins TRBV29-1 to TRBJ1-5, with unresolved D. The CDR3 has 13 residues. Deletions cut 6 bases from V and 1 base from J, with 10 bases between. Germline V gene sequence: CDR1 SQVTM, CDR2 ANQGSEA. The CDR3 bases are TGCAGCGTAGAGACGGGGAGCAATCAGCCCCAGCATTTT. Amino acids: CSVETGSNQPQHF.

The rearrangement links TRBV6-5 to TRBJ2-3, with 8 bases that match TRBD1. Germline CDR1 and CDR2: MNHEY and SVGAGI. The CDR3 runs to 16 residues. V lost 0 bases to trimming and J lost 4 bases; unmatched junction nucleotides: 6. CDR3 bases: TGTGCCAGCAGTTACTCTGGACAGGGCCTACCAGATACGCAGTATTTT. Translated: CASSYSGQGLPDTQYF.

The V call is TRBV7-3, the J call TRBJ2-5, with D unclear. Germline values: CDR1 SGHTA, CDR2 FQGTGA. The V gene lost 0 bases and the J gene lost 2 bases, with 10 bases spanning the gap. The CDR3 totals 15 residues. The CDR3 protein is CASSLTSAIQETQYF. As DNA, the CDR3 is TGTGCCAGCAGCTTAACGTCGGCCATTCAAGAGACCCAGTACTTC.

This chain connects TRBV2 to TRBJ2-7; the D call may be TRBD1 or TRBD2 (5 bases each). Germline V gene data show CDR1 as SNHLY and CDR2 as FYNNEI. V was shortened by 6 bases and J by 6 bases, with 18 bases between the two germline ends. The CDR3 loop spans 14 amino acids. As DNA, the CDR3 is TGTGCCAGCAGCCCGGGGACCGAAGGGTCCGAGCAGTACTTC. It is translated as CASSPGTEGSEQYF.

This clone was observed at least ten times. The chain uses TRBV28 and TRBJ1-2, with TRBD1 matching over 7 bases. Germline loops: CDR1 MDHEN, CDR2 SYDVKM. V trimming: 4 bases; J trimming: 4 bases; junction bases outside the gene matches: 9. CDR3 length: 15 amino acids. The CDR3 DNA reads TGTGCCAGCAGTTCAAACTCAGGGGGAACCTATGGCTACACCTTC. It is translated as CASSSNSGGTYGYTF.

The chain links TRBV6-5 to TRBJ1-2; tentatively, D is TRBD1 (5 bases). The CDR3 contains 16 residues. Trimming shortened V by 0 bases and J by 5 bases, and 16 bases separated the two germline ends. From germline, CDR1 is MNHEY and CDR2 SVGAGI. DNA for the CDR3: TGTGCCAGCAGTTACTCGGGACGGATGCTTACTTATGGCTACACCTTC. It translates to CASSYSGRMLTYGYTF.

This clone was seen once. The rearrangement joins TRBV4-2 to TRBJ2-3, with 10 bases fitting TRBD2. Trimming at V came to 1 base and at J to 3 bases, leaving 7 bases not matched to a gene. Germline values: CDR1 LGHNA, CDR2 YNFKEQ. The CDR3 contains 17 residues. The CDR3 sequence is CASSQGKLAGLTDTQYF. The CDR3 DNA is TGTGCCAGCAGCCAAGGCAAACTAGCGGGGCTAACAGATACGCAGTATTTT.

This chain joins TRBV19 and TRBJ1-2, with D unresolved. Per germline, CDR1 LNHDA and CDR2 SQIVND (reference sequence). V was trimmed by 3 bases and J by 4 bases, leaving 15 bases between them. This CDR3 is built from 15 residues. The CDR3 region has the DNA TGTGCCAGTAGTATGAGACGGCTCGGAACCTATGGCTACACCTTC. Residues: CASSMRRLGTYGYTF.

CDR3 in amino acids: CASSPDRFLGEAFF. The CDR3 DNA follows: TGCGCCAGCAGCCCTGACAGGTTTTTGGGTGAAGCTTTCTTT. The chain has TRBV4-3 and TRBJ1-1, with D possibly matching TRBD1 (6 bases). The CDR3 spans 14 residues. The V gene lost 4 bases and the J gene lost 7 bases, with 16 bases spanning the gap. Per the germline V gene, CDR1 is LGHNA and CDR2 is YSLEER.

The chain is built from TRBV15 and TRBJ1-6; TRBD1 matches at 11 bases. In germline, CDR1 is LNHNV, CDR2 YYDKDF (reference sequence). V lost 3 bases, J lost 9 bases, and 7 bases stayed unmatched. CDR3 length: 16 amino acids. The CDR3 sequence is CATSRDRGQVGSPLHF. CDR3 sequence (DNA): TGTGCCACCAGCAGGGACAGGGGGCAAGTAGGTTCACCCCTCCACTTT.

DNA of the CDR3: TGTGCCAGCAGCCTAGACAATCAGCCCCAGCATTTT. Amino acid sequence: CASSLDNQPQHF. The chain has TRBV7-9 and TRBJ1-5; D gene uncertain. Germline CDR1 is SEHNR and CDR2 is FQNEAQ (reference sequence). The CDR3 spans 12 residues. Deletions cut 5 bases from V and 3 bases from J, with 5 bases between.

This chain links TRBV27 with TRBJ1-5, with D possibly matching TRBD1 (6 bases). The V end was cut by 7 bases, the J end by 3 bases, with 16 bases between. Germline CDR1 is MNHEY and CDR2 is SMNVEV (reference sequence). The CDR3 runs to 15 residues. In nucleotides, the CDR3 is TGTGCCAGCACCACGGGGGCGGGGGACAATCAGCCCCAGCATTTT. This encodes CASTTGAGDNQPQHF.

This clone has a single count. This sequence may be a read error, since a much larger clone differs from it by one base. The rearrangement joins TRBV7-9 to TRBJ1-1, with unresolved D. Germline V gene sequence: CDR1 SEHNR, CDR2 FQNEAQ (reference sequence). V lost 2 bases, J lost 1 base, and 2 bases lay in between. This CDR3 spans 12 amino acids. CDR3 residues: CASSLQNTEAFF. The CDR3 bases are TGTGCCAGCAGCTTACAGAACACTGAAGCTTTCTTT.

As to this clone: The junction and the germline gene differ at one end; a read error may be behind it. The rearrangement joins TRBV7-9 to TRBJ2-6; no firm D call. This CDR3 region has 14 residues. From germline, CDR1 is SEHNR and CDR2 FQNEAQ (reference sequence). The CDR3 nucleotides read TGTACCAGCAGCCCCCGTTCTGGGGCCAACGTCCTGACTTTC. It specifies CTSSPRSGANVLTF.

CDR3 sequence (DNA): TGTGCCAGCTCACCACCGAACTTACAAGAGACCCAGTACTTC. It is translated as CASSPPNLQETQYF. The chain uses TRBV18 and TRBJ2-5, with D uncertain. The CDR3 consists of 14 residues. Germline CDR1 KGHSH, CDR2 LQKENI. V was cut by 0 bases and J by 2 bases, with 7 bases left in between.